Listed below are T cell receptor beta chains from one sample, sequenced in a study of T-cell memory formation after mild COVID-19. TCRdb independently ran MiXCR on the 5' RACE reads; one entry per CDR3 protein. Among 300,000 to 350,000 distinct CDR3 sequences listed, roughly an eighth were seen once. Sequencing was carried out using PBMCs or a T cell subset sorted from them (not recorded which). These receptors came from a man between 18 and 29 years old who had mild COVID-19 (a few samples of this study predate the infection). Cell type and time point are not known. Both conserved end residues are trimmed from each CDR3. Each record gives: V gene, J gene, CDR3 length, CDR3 protein.

TRBV5-1,TRBJ2-1,13,ASTVTGGSHNEQF
TRBV6-2/TRBV6-3,TRBJ2-1,9,ASSSAVEQF
TRBV6-2/TRBV6-3,TRBJ2-3,12,ASSYREVTDTQY
TRBV9,TRBJ2-3,13,ASSPPIVETDTQY
TRBV11-2,TRBJ1-1,11,ASSPNKNTEAF
TRBV12-3/TRBV12-4,TRBJ1-5,11,ASSFSRNQPQH
TRBV7-9,TRBJ2-5,16,ASSLPRGLAGAGETQY
TRBV9,TRBJ1-6,12,ASSKAGNWPPLH
TRBV5-1,TRBJ2-1,11,ASSLSSYNEQF
TRBV5-1,TRBJ2-7,11,ASTRSGAYEQY
TRBV6-5,TRBJ1-2,13,ASSSTAIGQGGYT
TRBV12-3/TRBV12-4,TRBJ1-5,11,ASSNRAAQPQH
TRBV27,TRBJ2-2,12,ASSFGGNTGELF
TRBV18,TRBJ1-1,17,ASSPPITIKTGVNSEAF
TRBV4-3,TRBJ1-2,13,ASSPPGQGDVGYT
TRBV7-9,TRBJ2-1,13,ASSLFSGGGNEQF
TRBV5-1,TRBJ2-3,13,ASSLTGSFTDTQY
TRBV11-2,TRBJ2-6,11,ASSFQGANVLT
TRBV7-3,TRBJ2-1,13,ASSSSGGPWNEQF
TRBV5-4,TRBJ1-1,16,ASSPSGTALLPSTEAF
TRBV10-2,TRBJ2-7,10,ASSVDSYEQY
TRBV7-2,TRBJ2-3,13,ASSLSGGRSDTQY
TRBV7-2,TRBJ2-1,13,ASSLAMATSHEQF
TRBV5-6,TRBJ1-1,13,ASSGGQGANTEAF
TRBV4-1,TRBJ2-5,11,ASSQGQRETQY
TRBV3-1,TRBJ2-5,11,ASSFRGKKTQY
TRBV7-2,TRBJ1-2,11,ASSSGTLYGYT
TRBV19,TRBJ1-5,10,ASGYSNQPQH
TRBV10-3,TRBJ2-3,12,AISSAGGLDTQY
TRBV25-1,TRBJ2-5,13,ASSDLRGRGETQY
TRBV5-1,TRBJ2-2,12,ASTDIRGTGELF
TRBV6-2/TRBV6-3,TRBJ2-5,12,ASSSLASEETQY
TRBV7-2,TRBJ1-4,12,ASTRGQLNEKLF
TRBV12-3/TRBV12-4,TRBJ2-5,13,ASSEYPGPQETQY
TRBV6-1,TRBJ1-2,11,ASRRTGPYGYT
TRBV12-3/TRBV12-4,TRBJ1-4,9,ASSPGTGVF
TRBV9,TRBJ1-5,13,ASSSPGFGNQPQH
TRBV18,TRBJ2-7,13,ASSPFPDYAYEQY
TRBV6-5,TRBJ2-1,13,ASSYAVPTYNEQF
TRBV5-1,TRBJ1-5,13,ASSLTGSLNQPQH
TRBV7-8,TRBJ2-3,12,ASSYTASTDTQY
TRBV7-8,TRBJ1-1,12,ASSLAGGYTEAF
TRBV7-2,TRBJ1-2,14,ASSPSRPRANYGYT
TRBV19,TRBJ1-2,10,ASKGDVYGYT
TRBV10-3,TRBJ2-3,13,AISGGSGSLNTQY
TRBV5-1,TRBJ2-1,13,ASSLAGDLPHEQF
TRBV12-3/TRBV12-4,TRBJ1-1,10,ASRESRTEAF
TRBV5-6,TRBJ2-1,15,ASSLMASGGAFNEQF
TRBV7-2,TRBJ1-1,11,ASRRQEGTEAF
TRBV4-3,TRBJ1-5,12,ASSQGRGVQPQH
TRBV5-1,TRBJ2-2,16,ASSWGTSGGPNTGELF
TRBV3-1,TRBJ2-1,11,ASSSLAGDEQF